These T cell receptor beta chains were read from a single sample in a study of T cell therapy after organ transplantation. Antigens of these TCRs are unknown. Some clones are missing from TCRdb's copy, which holds only in-frame ones; the method was immunoSEQ multiplex PCR. The sample holds about 18,000 clones, roughly 87% seen once. The sequencing used CD8+ T cells from blood, collected after autologous CMV-specific T cell therapy. The source of these receptors is a human patient who had received a solid organ transplant and had CMV disease. Some T cells may be graft donor cells. CDR3s leave out the opening cysteine and the closing phenylalanine or tryptophan. For some rows the clone size is stated as once, few or many, or as a class when expanded; others skip it.

v_call clone_size cdr3_aa
TRBV2 - ASKGTPLGVTNEQF
TRBV6-5 - ASTRYTEAF
TRBV10-1 medium-sized ASSESKGRYQRNTTIY
TRBV14 - ARIPSQGWPYGYT
TRBV4-1 - ASSQASRQRNQPQH
TRBV6-1 - ASSEAAGGPDTQY
TRBV4-3 - ASSQDLNLNTEAF
TRBV14 - ASSLRFLPATNEKLF
TRBV25-1 - ASSGTGGNQPQH
TRBV29-1 - SVKPRGTHTEAF
TRBV6-4 - ASSDGAGGPSTDTQY
TRBV6-5 - ASSYGGGELF
TRBV6-5 - ASTTILGGDYGYT
TRBV15 - ATSSQTTYSGLLPINQPQH
TRBV9 - ASSVDSGTGFESGYT
TRBV13 - ASSPASQETQY
TRBV5-5 - ASSWGTSPNEQF
TRBV5-6 - ASSFEGGELF
TRBV13 - ASSNSCGYT
TRBV6-5 few ASSYVDEQF
TRBV5-6 - ASSRPMNTEAF
TRBV4-1 - ASSYRTGPGDEQF